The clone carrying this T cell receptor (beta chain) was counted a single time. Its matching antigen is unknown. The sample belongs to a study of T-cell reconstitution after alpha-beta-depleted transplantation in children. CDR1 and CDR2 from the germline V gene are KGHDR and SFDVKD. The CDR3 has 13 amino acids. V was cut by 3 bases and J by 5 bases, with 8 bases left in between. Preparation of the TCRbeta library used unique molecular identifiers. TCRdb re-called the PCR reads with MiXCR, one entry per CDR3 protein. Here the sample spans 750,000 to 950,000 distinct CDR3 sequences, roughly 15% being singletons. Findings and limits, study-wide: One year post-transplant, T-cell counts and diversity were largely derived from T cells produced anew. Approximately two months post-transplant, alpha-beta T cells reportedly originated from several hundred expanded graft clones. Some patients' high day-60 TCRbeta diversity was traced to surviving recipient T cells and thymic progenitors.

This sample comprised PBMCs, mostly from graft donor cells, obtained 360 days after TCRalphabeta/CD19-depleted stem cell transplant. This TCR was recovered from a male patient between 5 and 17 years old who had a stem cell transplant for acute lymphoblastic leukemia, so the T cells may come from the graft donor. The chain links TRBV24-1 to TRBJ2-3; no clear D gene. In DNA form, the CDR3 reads TGTGCCACCAGTGATCGACAAAGAGATACGCAGTATTTT. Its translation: CATSDRQRDTQYF.